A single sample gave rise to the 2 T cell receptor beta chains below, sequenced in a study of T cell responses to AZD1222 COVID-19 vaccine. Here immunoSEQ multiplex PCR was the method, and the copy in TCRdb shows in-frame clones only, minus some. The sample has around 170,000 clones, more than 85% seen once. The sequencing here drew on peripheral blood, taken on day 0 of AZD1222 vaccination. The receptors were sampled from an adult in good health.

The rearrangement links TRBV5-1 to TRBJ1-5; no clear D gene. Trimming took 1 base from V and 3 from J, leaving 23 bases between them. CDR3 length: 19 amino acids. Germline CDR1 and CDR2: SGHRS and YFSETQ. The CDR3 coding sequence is TGCGCCAGCAGCTTGCCAACTATAGCGGACTCTAGATTCAATCAGCCCCAGCATTTT. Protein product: CASSLPTIADSRFNQPQHF.

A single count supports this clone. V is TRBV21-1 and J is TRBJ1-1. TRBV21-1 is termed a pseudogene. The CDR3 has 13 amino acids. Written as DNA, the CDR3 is TGTGCCAGACTATCCTCCCTGAACACTGAAGCTTTCTTT. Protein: CARLSSLNTEAFF.